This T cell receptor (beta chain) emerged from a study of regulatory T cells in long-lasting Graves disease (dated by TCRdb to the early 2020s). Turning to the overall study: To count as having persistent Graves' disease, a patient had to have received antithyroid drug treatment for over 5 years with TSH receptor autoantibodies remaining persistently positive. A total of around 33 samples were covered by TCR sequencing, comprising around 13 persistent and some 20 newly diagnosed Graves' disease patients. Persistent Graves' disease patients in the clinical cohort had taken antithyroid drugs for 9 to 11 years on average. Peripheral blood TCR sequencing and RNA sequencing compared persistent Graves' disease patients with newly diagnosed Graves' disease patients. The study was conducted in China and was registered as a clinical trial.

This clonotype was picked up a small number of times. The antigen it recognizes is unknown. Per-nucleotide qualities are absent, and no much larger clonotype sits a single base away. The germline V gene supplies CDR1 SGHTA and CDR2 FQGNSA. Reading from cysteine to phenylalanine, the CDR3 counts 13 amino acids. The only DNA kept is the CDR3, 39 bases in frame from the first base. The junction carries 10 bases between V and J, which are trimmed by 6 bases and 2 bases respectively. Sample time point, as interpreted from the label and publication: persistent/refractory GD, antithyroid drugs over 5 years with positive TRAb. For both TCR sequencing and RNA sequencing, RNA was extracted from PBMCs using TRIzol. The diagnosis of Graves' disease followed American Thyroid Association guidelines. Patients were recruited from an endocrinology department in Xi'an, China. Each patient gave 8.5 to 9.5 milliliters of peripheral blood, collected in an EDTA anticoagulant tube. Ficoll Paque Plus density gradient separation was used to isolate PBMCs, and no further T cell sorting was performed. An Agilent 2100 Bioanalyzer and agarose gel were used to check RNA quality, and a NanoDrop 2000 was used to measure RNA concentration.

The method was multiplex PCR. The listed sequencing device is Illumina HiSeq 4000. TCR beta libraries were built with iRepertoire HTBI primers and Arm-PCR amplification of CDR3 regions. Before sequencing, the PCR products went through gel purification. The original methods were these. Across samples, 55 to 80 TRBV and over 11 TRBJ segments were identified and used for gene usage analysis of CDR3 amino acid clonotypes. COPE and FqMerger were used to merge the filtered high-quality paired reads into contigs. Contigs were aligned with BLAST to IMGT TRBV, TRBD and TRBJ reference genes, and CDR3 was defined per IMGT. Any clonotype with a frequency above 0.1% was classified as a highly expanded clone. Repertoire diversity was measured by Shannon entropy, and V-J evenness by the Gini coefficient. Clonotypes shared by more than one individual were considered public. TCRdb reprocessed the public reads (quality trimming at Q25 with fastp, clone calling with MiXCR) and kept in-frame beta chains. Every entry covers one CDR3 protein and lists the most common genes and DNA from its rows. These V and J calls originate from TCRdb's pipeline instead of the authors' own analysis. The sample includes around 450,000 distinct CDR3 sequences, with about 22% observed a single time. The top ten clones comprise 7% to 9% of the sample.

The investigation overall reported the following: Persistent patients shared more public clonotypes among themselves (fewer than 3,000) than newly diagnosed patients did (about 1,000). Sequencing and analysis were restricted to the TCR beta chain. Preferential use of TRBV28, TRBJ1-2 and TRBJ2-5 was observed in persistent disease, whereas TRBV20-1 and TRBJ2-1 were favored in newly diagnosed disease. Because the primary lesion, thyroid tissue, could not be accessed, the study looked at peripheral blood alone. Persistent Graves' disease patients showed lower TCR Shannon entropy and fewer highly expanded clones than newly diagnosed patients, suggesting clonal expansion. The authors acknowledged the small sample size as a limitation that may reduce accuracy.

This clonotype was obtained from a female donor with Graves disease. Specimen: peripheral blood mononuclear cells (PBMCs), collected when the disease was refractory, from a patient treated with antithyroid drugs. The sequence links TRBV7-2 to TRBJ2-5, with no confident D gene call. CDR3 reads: CASRVNPQETQYF. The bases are TGTGCCAGCAGGGTTAACCCTCAAGAGACCCAGTACTTC.